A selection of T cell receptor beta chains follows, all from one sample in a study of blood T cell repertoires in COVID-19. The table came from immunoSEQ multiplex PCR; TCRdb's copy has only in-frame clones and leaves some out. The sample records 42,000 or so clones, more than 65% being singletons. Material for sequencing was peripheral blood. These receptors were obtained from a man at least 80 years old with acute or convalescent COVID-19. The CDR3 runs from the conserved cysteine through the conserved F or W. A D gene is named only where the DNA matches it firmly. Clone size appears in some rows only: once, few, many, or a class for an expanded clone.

CDR3nt: TGTGCCAGCAGCGTTACTAGCGGGAGAAGCAATGAGCAGTTCTTC; CDR3aa: CASSVTSGRSNEQFF; abundance: -; v_gene: TRBV9; d_gene: TRBD2; j_gene: TRBJ2-1
CDR3nt: TGTGCCAGCAGCGAGCGGGGGTTGGAGCAGTATTTT; CDR3aa: CASSERGLEQYF; abundance: -; v_gene: TRBV7-2; d_gene: TRBD2; j_gene: TRBJ2-3
CDR3nt: TGTGCCAGCAGCGAAAGAAGGACAGGAAATCAGCCCCAGCATTTT; CDR3aa: CASSERRTGNQPQHF; abundance: -; v_gene: TRBV7-8; d_gene: TRBD1; j_gene: TRBJ1-5
CDR3nt: TGTGCCATCAGCGGCTCCGTCACAGGGGGCGTAACCGGGGAGCTGTTTTTT; CDR3aa: CAISGSVTGGVTGELFF; abundance: -; v_gene: TRBV10-3; d_gene: TRBD1; j_gene: TRBJ2-2
CDR3nt: TGTGCCAGCACAAGGGGCTATAATTCACCCCTCCACTTT; CDR3aa: CASTRGYNSPLHF; abundance: -; v_gene: TRBV7-9; d_gene: -; j_gene: TRBJ1-6
CDR3nt: TGCAGCGTTGACGGGGACAGTTCTCTCTATGGCTACACCTTC; CDR3aa: CSVDGDSSLYGYTF; abundance: -; v_gene: TRBV29-1; d_gene: TRBD1; j_gene: TRBJ1-2
CDR3nt: TGTGCCAGCAGTGAAGTGACCGGACACCTGAACACTGAAGCTTTCTTT; CDR3aa: CASSEVTGHLNTEAFF; abundance: -; v_gene: TRBV2; d_gene: -; j_gene: TRBJ1-1
CDR3nt: TGTGCCAGCTCACCGTACAGGGATGAGGACATTCAGTACTTC; CDR3aa: CASSPYRDEDIQYF; abundance: -; v_gene: TRBV18; d_gene: -; j_gene: TRBJ2-4
CDR3nt: TGTGCCAGCAGTACTGGGGGGAGGGGCAATCAGCCCCAGCATTTT; CDR3aa: CASSTGGRGNQPQHF; abundance: -; v_gene: TRBV7-9; d_gene: -; j_gene: TRBJ1-5
CDR3nt: TGTGCCAGCAGTGATTGGCCACCGGGGACCCAGTACTTC; CDR3aa: CASSDWPPGTQYF; abundance: -; v_gene: TRBV6-1; d_gene: -; j_gene: TRBJ2-5
CDR3nt: TGCGCCAGCAGTCAAAAATTACACCGCCAGGGGAACACCGGGGAGCTGTTTTTT; CDR3aa: CASSQKLHRQGNTGELFF; abundance: -; v_gene: TRBV23-1; d_gene: -; j_gene: TRBJ2-2
CDR3nt: TGTGCCAGTAGTATCGGTAGCGGGCCCAATGAGCAGTTCTTC; CDR3aa: CASSIGSGPNEQFF; abundance: many; v_gene: TRBV19; d_gene: TRBD2; j_gene: TRBJ2-1
CDR3nt: TGTGCTAGTGGTTTGGTACAAGGGTTTCAGGACAGGGGCACTGAAGCTTTCTTT; CDR3aa: CASGLVQGFQDRGTEAFF; abundance: -; v_gene: TRBV12-5; d_gene: TRBD1; j_gene: TRBJ1-1
CDR3nt: TGTGCCAGCAGTTTTTTGGACAACCAAGAGACCCAGTACTTC; CDR3aa: CASSFLDNQETQYF; abundance: once; v_gene: TRBV28; d_gene: -; j_gene: TRBJ2-5
CDR3nt: TGTGCCAGCAGCTTAGCCGGGACAGGGGGCGCGGCTGAAGCTTTCTTT; CDR3aa: CASSLAGTGGAAEAFF; abundance: -; v_gene: TRBV7-6; d_gene: TRBD1; j_gene: TRBJ1-1
CDR3nt: TGCAGCGTTGATGACGGCAGGGCCTCCTACAATGAGCAGTTCTTC; CDR3aa: CSVDDGRASYNEQFF; abundance: few; v_gene: TRBV29-1; d_gene: -; j_gene: TRBJ2-1
CDR3nt: TGTGCCAGCAGCTCACCGGGACTAGCCAATGAGCAGTTCTTC; CDR3aa: CASSSPGLANEQFF; abundance: once; v_gene: TRBV3-1/TRBV3-2; d_gene: TRBD2; j_gene: TRBJ2-1
CDR3nt: TGTGCCAGCAGCTTCACCACAAACACCGGGGAGCTGTTTTTT; CDR3aa: CASSFTTNTGELFF; abundance: -; v_gene: TRBV5-6; d_gene: -; j_gene: TRBJ2-2
CDR3nt: TGTGCCAGCAGTTACTCACTAGGTAGCTCCTACGAGCAGTACTTC; CDR3aa: CASSYSLGSSYEQYF; abundance: -; v_gene: TRBV6-6; d_gene: -; j_gene: TRBJ2-7
CDR3nt: TGTGCCAGCAGCGTAGGAACTATGGGTAATCAGCCCCAGCATTTT; CDR3aa: CASSVGTMGNQPQHF; abundance: -; v_gene: TRBV9; d_gene: -; j_gene: TRBJ1-5
CDR3nt: TGTGCCAGCAGTCCCGGGTTTTCGAACACCGGGGAGCTGTTTTTT; CDR3aa: CASSPGFSNTGELFF; abundance: -; v_gene: TRBV5-6; d_gene: -; j_gene: TRBJ2-2
CDR3nt: TGTGCCATCAGCGCCTCTAACGACCAAGAGACCCAGTACTTC; CDR3aa: CAISASNDQETQYF; abundance: -; v_gene: TRBV10-3; d_gene: -; j_gene: TRBJ2-5
CDR3nt: TGTGCCAGCGTGACCAGGGGTGGCAACTATGGCTACACCTTC; CDR3aa: CASVTRGGNYGYTF; abundance: -; v_gene: TRBV6-5; d_gene: -; j_gene: TRBJ1-2
CDR3nt: TGTGCCAGCAGCCGATTAGCGGGGAGGGAGACCCAGTACTTC; CDR3aa: CASSRLAGRETQYF; abundance: -; v_gene: TRBV2; d_gene: TRBD2; j_gene: TRBJ2-5
CDR3nt: TGCGCCAGCAGCCCTGGGACAGCCCAAGAGACCCAGTACTTC; CDR3aa: CASSPGTAQETQYF; abundance: -; v_gene: TRBV5-1; d_gene: TRBD1; j_gene: TRBJ2-5
CDR3nt: TGTGCCAGCAGCGTAGAGAAGCGGCACACCGGGGAGCTGTTTTTT; CDR3aa: CASSVEKRHTGELFF; abundance: few; v_gene: TRBV9; d_gene: -; j_gene: TRBJ2-2
CDR3nt: TGTGCCACCAGCAGAGATCCACGGACAGGGGTCTACGAGCAGTACTTC; CDR3aa: CATSRDPRTGVYEQYF; abundance: -; v_gene: TRBV15; d_gene: TRBD1; j_gene: TRBJ2-7
CDR3nt: TGCAGCGTTGAAGGCTCTAGCGGGGGGCGACTCCAAGAGACCCAGTACTTC; CDR3aa: CSVEGSSGGRLQETQYF; abundance: -; v_gene: TRBV29-1; d_gene: TRBD2; j_gene: TRBJ2-5
CDR3nt: TGCGCCAGCAGCTTGGGGCCTTCCGGACAGGGGGGCAATTTGGCTTTCTTT; CDR3aa: CASSLGPSGQGGNLAFF; abundance: -; v_gene: TRBV5-1; d_gene: TRBD1; j_gene: TRBJ1-1
CDR3nt: TGTGCCAGTAGTATTCCGACGGGGGGAAGGACCTATAATTCACCCCTCCACTTT; CDR3aa: CASSIPTGGRTYNSPLHF; abundance: medium-sized; v_gene: TRBV19; d_gene: -; j_gene: TRBJ1-6
CDR3nt: TGTGCCAGCAGTCTAGAGAAAATTGAAGCTTTCTTT; CDR3aa: CASSLEKIEAFF; abundance: -; v_gene: TRBV28; d_gene: -; j_gene: TRBJ1-1
CDR3nt: TGTGCCAGTTCCAAAGCGGGGGGTTTTCTCTACAATGAGCAGTTCTTC; CDR3aa: CASSKAGGFLYNEQFF; abundance: -; v_gene: TRBV19; d_gene: TRBD2; j_gene: TRBJ2-1
CDR3nt: TGTGCCACCAGCATGCGGGGGCGAAGCAATCAGCCCCAGCATTTT; CDR3aa: CATSMRGRSNQPQHF; abundance: -; v_gene: TRBV15; d_gene: -; j_gene: TRBJ1-5
CDR3nt: TGTGCCAGCTCACCAGCCCGACAGGAGATCAACTATGGCTACACCTTC; CDR3aa: CASSPARQEINYGYTF; abundance: -; v_gene: TRBV18; d_gene: -; j_gene: TRBJ1-2
CDR3nt: TGTGCCAGCAGCATCACGGGACTAGCGGGGGGGCAATATAAGAAGACCCAGTACTTC; CDR3aa: CASSITGLAGGQYKKTQYF; abundance: few; v_gene: TRBV7-2; d_gene: TRBD2; j_gene: TRBJ2-5
CDR3nt: TGTGCCAGCAGCTTTACCGGGACAGGGGGCTACGAGCAGTACTTC; CDR3aa: CASSFTGTGGYEQYF; abundance: -; v_gene: TRBV7-2; d_gene: TRBD1; j_gene: TRBJ2-7
CDR3nt: TGTGCCAGCAGCAGGGGTAACTATGGCTACACCTTC; CDR3aa: CASSRGNYGYTF; abundance: -; v_gene: TRBV6-5; d_gene: -; j_gene: TRBJ1-2
CDR3nt: TGTGCCAGCAGCCCCCGGACAGGGGACTACAATGAGCAGTTCTTC; CDR3aa: CASSPRTGDYNEQFF; abundance: -; v_gene: TRBV7-8; d_gene: TRBD1; j_gene: TRBJ2-1
CDR3nt: TGCGCCAGCAGCTTGGCAGTTGCGGGAGCGGTAGATACGCAGTATTTT; CDR3aa: CASSLAVAGAVDTQYF; abundance: -; v_gene: TRBV5-1; d_gene: TRBD2; j_gene: TRBJ2-3
CDR3nt: TGTGCCAGCAGCTCGGATGGGGGCGGCGAGCAGTACTTC; CDR3aa: CASSSDGGGEQYF; abundance: once; v_gene: TRBV11-1; d_gene: -; j_gene: TRBJ2-7